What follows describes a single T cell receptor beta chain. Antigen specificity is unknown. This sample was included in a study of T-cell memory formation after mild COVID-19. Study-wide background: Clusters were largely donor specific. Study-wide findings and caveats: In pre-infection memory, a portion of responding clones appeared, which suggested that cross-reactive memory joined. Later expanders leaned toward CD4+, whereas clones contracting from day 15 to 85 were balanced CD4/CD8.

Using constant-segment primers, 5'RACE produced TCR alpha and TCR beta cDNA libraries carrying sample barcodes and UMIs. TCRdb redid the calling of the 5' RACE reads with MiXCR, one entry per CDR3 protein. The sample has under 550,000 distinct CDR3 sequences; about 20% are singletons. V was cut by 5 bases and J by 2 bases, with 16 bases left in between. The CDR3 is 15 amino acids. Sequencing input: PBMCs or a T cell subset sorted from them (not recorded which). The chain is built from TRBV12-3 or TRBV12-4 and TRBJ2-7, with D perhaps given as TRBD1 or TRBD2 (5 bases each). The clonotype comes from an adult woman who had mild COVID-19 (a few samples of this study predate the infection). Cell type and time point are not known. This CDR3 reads CASSPWGTEPYEQYF. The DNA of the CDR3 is TGTGCCAGCAGTCCCTGGGGGACGGAACCCTACGAGCAGTACTTC.